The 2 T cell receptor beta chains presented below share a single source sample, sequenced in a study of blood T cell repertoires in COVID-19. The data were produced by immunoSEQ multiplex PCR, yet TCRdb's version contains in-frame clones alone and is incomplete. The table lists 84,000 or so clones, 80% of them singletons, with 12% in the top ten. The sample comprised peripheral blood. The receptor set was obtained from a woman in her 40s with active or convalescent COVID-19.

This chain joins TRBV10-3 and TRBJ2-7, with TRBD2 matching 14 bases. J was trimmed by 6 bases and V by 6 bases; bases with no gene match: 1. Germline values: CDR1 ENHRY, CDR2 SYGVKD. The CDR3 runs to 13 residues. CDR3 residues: CAIRGLAGAEQYF. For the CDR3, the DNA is TGTGCCATCAGGGGACTAGCGGGAGCCGAGCAGTACTTC.

DNA of the CDR3: TGTGCCAGCTCACTCCCCGACAGGGACCTAGGAAACACCATATATTTT. Amino acids: CASSLPDRDLGNTIYF. V gene TRBV18 combines with J gene TRBJ1-3, with 7 bases that match TRBD1. Unmatched junction bases numbered 10, after V lost 4 bases and J lost 4 bases. The CDR3 totals 16 residues. Germline CDR1 reads KGHSH; CDR2 reads LQKENI.